Presented here are 3 T cell receptor beta chains from one specimen sequenced in a study of CD8 T cells in ankylosing spondylitis. The study's findings and limits: Typical of ankylosing spondylitis blood, it appeared, was a TCR beta motif of fewer than ten highly homologous variants.

The antigens of these receptors remain unknown. TCRdb reprocessed the 5' RACE reads with MiXCR, giving one entry per CDR3 protein. The sample consists of under 850,000 distinct CDR3 sequences, roughly 19% of them appearing once. Material: blood, either unsorted or a sorted T cell fraction (not recorded which). The receptors stem from a male donor with ankylosing spondylitis.

CDR3 residues: CSARGLGRDGNQPQHF. CDR3 nucleotide sequence: TGCAGTGCTAGAGGACTCGGCCGGGACGGGAATCAGCCCCAGCATTTT. The chain is built from TRBV20-1 and TRBJ1-5; maybe TRBD1 (5 bases). V was trimmed by 1 base and J by 4 bases, leaving 17 bases between them. From germline, CDR1 is DFQATT and CDR2 SNEGSKA (reference sequence). The CDR3 consists of 16 residues.

This clonotype was counted at least ten times. The gene calls are TRBV20-1 and TRBJ2-3, with D unresolved. The V and J ends lost 7 bases and 1 base respectively, with 18 bases between them. Germline CDR1 and CDR2: DFQATT and SNEGSKA (reference sequence). The CDR3 has 15 residues. The CDR3 DNA is TGCAGTGGTGGTAGAAGGTGGTTGGGCACAGATACGCAGTATTTT. It yields the protein CSGGRRWLGTDTQYF.

The CDR3 coding sequence is TGTGCCATCAGTGGCGGGACAGGGACCACTGAAGCTTTCTTT. Translation gives CAISGGTGTTEAFF. This chain uses TRBV10-3 with TRBJ1-1, with 9 nucleotides matching TRBD1. The germline CDR1 and CDR2 sequences are ENHRY and SYGVKD. Losses at the gene ends were 4 bases for V and 4 bases for J; bases not matched to a gene: 4. This CDR3 is 14 amino acids long.